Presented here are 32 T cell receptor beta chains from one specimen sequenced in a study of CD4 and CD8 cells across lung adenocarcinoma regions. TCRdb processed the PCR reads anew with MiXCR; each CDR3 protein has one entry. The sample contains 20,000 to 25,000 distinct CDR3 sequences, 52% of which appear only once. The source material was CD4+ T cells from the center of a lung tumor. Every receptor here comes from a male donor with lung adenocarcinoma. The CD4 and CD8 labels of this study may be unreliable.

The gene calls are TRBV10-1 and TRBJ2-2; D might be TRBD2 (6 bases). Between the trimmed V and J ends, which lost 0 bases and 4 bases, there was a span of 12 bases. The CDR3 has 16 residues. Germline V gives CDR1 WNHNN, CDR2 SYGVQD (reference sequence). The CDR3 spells CASSESRAGSTGELFF. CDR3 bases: TGCGCCAGCAGTGAGTCCCGCGCGGGAAGCACCGGGGAGCTGTTTTTT.

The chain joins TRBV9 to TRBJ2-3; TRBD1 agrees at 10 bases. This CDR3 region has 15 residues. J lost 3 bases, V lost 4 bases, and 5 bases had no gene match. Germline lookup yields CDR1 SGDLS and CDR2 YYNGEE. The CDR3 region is CASSHRDRGTDTQYF. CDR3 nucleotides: TGTGCCAGCAGCCATCGGGACAGGGGAACAGATACGCAGTATTTT.

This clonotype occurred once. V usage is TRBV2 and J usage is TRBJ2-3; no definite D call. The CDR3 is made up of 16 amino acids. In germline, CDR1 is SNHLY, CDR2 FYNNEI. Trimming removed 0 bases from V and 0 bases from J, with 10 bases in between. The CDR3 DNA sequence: TGTGCCAGCAGTGAAGCGCCGTCAACTAGCACAGATACGCAGTATTTT. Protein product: CASSEAPSTSTDTQYF.

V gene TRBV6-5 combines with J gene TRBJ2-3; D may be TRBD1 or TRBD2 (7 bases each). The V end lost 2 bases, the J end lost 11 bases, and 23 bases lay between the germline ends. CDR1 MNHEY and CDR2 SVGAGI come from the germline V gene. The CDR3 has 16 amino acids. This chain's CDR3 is CASSYQGGWAKNMQYF. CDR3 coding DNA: TGTGCCAGCAGTTACCAGGGGGGGTGGGCCAAAAATATGCAGTATTTT.

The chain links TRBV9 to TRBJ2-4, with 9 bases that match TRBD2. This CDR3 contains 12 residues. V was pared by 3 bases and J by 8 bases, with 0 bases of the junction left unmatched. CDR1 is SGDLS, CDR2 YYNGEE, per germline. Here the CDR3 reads CASSGTSDIQYF. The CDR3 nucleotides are TGTGCCAGCAGCGGGACTAGCGACATTCAGTACTTC.

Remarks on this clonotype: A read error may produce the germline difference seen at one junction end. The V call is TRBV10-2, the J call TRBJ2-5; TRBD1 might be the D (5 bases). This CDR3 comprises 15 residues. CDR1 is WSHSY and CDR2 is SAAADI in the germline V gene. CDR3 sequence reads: CARGKGVREQDTQYF. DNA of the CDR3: TGCGCCAGGGGCAAAGGGGTGCGTGAGCAAGATACCCAGTATTTC.

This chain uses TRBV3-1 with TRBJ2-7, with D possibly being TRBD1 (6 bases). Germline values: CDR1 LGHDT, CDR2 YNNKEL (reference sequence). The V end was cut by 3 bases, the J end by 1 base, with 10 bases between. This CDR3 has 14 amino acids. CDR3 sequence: CASSHNDRSYEQYF. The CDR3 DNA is TGTGCCAGCAGCCACAACGACAGGTCCTACGAGCAGTACTTC.

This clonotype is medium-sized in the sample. The CDR3 sequence is CASIKFLDSVFGQFF. The CDR3 bases are TGTGCCAGCATAAAGTTCCTCGACTCCGTCTTTGGGCAGTTCTTC. The rearrangement joins TRBV6-6 to TRBJ2-1; D gene ambiguous. Germline values: CDR1 MNHNY, CDR2 SVGAGI (reference sequence). Trimming stripped 7 bases from V and 12 bases from J, with 25 bases between. The CDR3 is made up of 15 amino acids.

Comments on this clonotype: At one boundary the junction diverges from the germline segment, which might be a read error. The CDR3 is CARGGGGQGTDTQYF. DNA for the CDR3: TGTGCCAGGGGGGGAGGGGGCCAGGGCACAGATACCCAGTATTTT. The J gene is TRBJ2-3, the V gene TRBV6-1; D is perhaps TRBD1 or TRBD2 (7 bases each). Germline-derived CDR1 and CDR2 are MNHNS and SASEGT. The CDR3 spans 15 residues.

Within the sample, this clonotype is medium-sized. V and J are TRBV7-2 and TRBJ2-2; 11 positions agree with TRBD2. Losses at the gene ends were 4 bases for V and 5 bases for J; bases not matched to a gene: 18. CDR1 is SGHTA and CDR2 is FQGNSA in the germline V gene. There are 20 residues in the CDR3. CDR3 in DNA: TGTGCCAGCAGCTCTAGGATAGTAGCGGGAGGGGCTTTAGGTACCGGGGAGCTGTTTTTT. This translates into CASSSRIVAGGALGTGELFF.

CDR3 region: CASTTSGSHNEQFF. CDR3 DNA: TGTGCCAGCACGACTAGCGGGAGCCACAATGAGCAGTTCTTC. This rearrangement joins TRBV3-1 to TRBJ2-1; 12 bases align to TRBD2. Unmatched junction bases numbered 3, after V lost 7 bases and J lost 5 bases. The V gene's germline CDR1 is LGHDT and CDR2 YNNKEL (reference sequence). This CDR3 comprises 14 residues.

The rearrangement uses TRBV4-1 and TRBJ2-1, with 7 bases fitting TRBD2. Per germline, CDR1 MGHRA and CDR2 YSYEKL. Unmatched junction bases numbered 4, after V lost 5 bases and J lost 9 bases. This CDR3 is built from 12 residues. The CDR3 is CASSGRGSEQFF. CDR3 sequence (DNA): TGCGCCAGCAGCGGGAGGGGTTCTGAGCAGTTCTTC.

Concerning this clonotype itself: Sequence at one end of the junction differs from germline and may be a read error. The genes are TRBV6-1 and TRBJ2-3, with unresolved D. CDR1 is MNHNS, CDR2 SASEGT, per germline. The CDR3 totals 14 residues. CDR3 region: CASSEAGPKDTQYF. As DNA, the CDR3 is TGTGCCAGCAGTGAAGCTGGGCCCAAAGATACGCAGTATTTC.

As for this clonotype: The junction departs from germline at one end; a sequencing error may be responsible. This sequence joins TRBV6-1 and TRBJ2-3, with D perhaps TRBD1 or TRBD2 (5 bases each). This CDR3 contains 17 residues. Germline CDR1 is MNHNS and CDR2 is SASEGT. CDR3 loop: CASSGGPAGGDPDTQYF. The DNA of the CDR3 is TGTGCCAGCAGTGGGGGCCCCGCGGGCGGAGACCCAGATACGCAGTACTTT.

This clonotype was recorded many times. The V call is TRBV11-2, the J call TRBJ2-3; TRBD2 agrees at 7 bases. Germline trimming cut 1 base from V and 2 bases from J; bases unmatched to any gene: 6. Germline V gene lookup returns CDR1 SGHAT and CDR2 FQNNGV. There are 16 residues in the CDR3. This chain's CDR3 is CASSLVGGGTTDTQYF. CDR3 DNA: TGTGCCAGCAGCTTAGTCGGGGGAGGGACCACAGATACGCAGTATTTT.

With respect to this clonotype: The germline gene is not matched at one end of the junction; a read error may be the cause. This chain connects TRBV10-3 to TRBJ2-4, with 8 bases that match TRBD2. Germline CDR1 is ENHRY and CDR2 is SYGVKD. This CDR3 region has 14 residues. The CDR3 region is CRGTGGRVKNIQYF. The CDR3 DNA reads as TGCCGCGGTACGGGGGGGCGAGTCAAAAACATTCAGTACTTC.

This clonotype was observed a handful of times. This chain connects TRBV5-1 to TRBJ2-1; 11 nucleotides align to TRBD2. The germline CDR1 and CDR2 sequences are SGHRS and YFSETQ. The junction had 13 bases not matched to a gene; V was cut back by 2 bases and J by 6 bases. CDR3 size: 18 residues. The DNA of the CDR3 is TGCGCCAGCAGCTTTGATGCTATAGCGGGAGGGCCGGGCAATGAGCAGTTCTTC. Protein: CASSFDAIAGGPGNEQFF.

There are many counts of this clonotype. The CDR3 is CASKDRGLGEQYF. The CDR3 nucleotides read TGTGCCAGCAAGGACAGGGGGCTCGGCGAGCAGTACTTC. V usage is TRBV6-1 and J usage is TRBJ2-1, with 11 bases that match TRBD1. The better agreement between TRBJ2-7 and the DNA end casts doubt on the J call. The germline gives CDR1 MNHNS, CDR2 SASEGT. The CDR3 sequence is 13 residues long.

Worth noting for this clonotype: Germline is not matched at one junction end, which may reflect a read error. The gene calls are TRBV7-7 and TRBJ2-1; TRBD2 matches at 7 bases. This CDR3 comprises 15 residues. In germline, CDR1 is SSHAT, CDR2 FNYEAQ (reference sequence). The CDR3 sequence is CASSPYLGGQETQFF. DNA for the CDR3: TGTGCTAGCAGTCCCTACCTGGGAGGGCAAGAGACCCAGTTCTTC.

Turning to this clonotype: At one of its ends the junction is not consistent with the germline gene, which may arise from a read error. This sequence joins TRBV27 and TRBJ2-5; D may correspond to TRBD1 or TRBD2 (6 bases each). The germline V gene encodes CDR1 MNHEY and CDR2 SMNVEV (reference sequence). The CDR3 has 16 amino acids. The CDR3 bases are TGTGCCAGCGGGGGGACCGGGGGCCGTGACGAAGATACCCAGTACTTC. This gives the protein CASGGTGGRDEDTQYF.

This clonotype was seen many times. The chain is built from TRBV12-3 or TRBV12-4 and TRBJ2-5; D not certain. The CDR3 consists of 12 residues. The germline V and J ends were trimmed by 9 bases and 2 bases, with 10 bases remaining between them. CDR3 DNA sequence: TGTGCCAGTAACTGGGGTCAAGAGACCCAGTACTTC. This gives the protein CASNWGQETQYF.

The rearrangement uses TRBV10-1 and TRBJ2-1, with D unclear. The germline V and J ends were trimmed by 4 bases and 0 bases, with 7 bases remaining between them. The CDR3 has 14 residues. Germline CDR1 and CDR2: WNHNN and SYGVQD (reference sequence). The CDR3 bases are TGCGCCAGCAGTGGGGGAAGCTCCTACAATGAGCAGTTCTTC. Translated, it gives CASSGGSSYNEQFF.

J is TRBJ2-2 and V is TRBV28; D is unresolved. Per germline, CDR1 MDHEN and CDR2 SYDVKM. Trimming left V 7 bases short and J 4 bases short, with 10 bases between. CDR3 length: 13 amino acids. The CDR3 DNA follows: TGTGCCAGCACGACGGCGGCCACCGGGGAGCTGTTTTTT. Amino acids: CASTTAATGELFF. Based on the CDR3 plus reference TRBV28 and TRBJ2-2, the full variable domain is DVKVTQSSRYLVKRTGEKVFLECVQDMDHENMFWYRQDPGLGLRLIYFSYDVKMKEKGDIPEGYSVSREKKERFSLILESASTNQTSMYLCASTTAATGELFFGEGSRLTVL.

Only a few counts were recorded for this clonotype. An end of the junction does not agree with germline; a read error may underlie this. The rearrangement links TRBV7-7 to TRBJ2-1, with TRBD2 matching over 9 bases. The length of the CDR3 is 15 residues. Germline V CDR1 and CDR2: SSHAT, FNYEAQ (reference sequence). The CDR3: CASSLDSGGYNEQFF. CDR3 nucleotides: TGTGCTAGCAGCTTAGATAGCGGGGGCTACAATGAGCAGTTCTTC. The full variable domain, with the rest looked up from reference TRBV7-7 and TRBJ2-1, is GAGVSQSPRYKVTKRGQDVTLRCDPISSHATLYWYQQALGQGPEFLTYFNYEAQPDKSGLPSDRFSAERPEGSISTLTIQRTEQRDSAMYRCASSLDSGGYNEQFFGPGTRLTVL.

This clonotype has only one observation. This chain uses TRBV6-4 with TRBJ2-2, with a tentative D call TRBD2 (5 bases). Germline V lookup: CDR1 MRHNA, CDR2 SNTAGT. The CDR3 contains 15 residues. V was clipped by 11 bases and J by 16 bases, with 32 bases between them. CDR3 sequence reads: CARGLQSGIPDKQFF. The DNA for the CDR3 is TGTGCCCGCGGACTCCAGTCCGGGATTCCCGATAAGCAGTTTTTT.

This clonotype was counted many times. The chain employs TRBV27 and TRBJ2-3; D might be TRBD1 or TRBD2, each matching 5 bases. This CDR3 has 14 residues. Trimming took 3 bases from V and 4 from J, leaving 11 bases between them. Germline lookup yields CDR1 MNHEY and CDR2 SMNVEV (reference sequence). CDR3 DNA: TGTGCCAGCAGTTTTGGGGGTACCGCAGATACGCAGTATTTT. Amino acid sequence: CASSFGGTADTQYF.

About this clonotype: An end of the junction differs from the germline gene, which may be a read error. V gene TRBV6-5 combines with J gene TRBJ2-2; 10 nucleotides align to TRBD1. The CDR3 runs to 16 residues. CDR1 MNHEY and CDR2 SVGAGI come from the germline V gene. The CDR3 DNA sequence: TGTGCCAGCAGTTATCAGGGACAGGGGAACACAGGGGAGCAGTTTTTT. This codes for CASSYQGQGNTGEQFF.

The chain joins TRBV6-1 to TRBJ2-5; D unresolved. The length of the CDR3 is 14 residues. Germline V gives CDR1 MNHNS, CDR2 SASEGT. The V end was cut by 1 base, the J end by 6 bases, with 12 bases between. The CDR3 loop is CASSEGVLKKTQYF. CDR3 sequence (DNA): TGTGCCAGCAGTGAAGGGGTTTTGAAAAAGACCCAGTACTTC.

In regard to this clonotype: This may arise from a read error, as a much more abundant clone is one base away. For the CDR3, the DNA is TGTGCCAGCAGCTACGGACTGCGCCTAGGCGAGCAGTACTTC. It specifies CASSYGLRLGEQYF. The chain has TRBV4-2 and TRBJ2-1, with D perhaps TRBD2 (5 bases). The DNA matches TRBJ2-7 better at its end, which makes the J call doubtful. The CDR3 has 14 amino acids. The germline gives CDR1 LGHNA, CDR2 YNFKEQ.

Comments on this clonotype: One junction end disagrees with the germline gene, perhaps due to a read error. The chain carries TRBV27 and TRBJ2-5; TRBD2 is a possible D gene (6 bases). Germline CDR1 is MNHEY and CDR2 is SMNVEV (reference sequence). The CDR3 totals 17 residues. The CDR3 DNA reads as TGTGCCAGCAGTGCGGGGCGAGGGGCCCGTGGCCCAGAGACGCAGTACTTC. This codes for CASSAGRGARGPETQYF.

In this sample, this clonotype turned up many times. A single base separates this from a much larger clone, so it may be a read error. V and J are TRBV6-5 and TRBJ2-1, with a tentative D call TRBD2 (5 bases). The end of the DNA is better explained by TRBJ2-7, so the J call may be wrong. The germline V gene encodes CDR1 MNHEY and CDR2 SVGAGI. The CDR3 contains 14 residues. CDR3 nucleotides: TGTGCCAGCAGTTTGGACTCCCGGTGGGATGAGCAGTACTTC. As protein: CASSLDSRWDEQYF.

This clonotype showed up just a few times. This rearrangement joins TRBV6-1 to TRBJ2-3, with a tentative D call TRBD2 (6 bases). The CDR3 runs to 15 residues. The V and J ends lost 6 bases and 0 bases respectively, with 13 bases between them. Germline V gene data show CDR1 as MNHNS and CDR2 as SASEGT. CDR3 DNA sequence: TGTGCCAGCAGCGGCGGGATCCACAGCACAGATACGCAGTATTTT. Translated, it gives CASSGGIHSTDTQYF.